The next 4 T cell receptor beta chains were all read from a single sample in a study of blood T cell repertoires in COVID-19. Repertoires were generated with immunoSEQ multiplex PCR, while TCRdb's copy carries only in-frame clones and drops some. The sample shows roughly 150,000 clones, 83% of them seen only once. The sequenced sample consisted of peripheral blood. The receptor source for this set is an elderly woman with acute or convalescent COVID-19.

This clone has a handful of counts. The chain couples TRBV6-5 to TRBJ1-1; 9 positions match TRBD1. The CDR3 has 14 residues. Germline trimming cut 8 bases from V and 5 bases from J; bases unmatched to any gene: 9. Germline assignment: CDR1 MNHEY and CDR2 SVGAGI. CDR3: CASEGTGSGTEAFF. In nucleotides, the CDR3 is TGTGCCAGCGAGGGGACAGGGAGTGGGACTGAAGCTTTCTTT.

CDR3 in DNA: TGTGCCAGCGGAATACAGGGGGCGCGAAATGAGCAGTTCTTC. It is translated as CASGIQGARNEQFF. The chain combines TRBV5-8 with TRBJ2-1; TRBD1 agrees at 9 bases. After removal of 7 bases from V and 7 bases from J, the junction contained 9 bases not matched to a gene. The germline V gene has CDR1 SGHTS and CDR2 YDEGEE. This CDR3 contains 14 residues.

This clone showed up just a few times. The chain is built from TRBV6-5 and TRBJ1-1, with a tentative D call TRBD1 (6 bases). Germline-derived CDR1 and CDR2 are MNHEY and SVGAGI. The V gene lost 6 bases and the J gene lost 11 bases, with 22 bases spanning the gap. The CDR3 has 14 residues. CDR3 in amino acids: CASSRTLQGSGAFF. CDR3 in DNA: TGTGCCAGCAGCCGGACCCTTCAGGGGAGTGGCGCTTTCTTT.

The V call is TRBV19, the J call TRBJ1-2; possibly TRBD1 for D (6 bases). The germline V gene has CDR1 LNHDA and CDR2 SQIVND (reference sequence). The length of the CDR3 is 14 residues. The ends were cut back, 1 base at V and 2 bases at J, with 8 bases in the middle. The CDR3 sequence is CASSIATGNYGYTF. CDR3 coding DNA: TGTGCCAGTAGTATAGCCACAGGGAACTATGGCTACACCTTC.